The 8 T cell receptor beta chains below all came from one sample that was sequenced in a study of identical twins. From the 5' RACE reads, TCRdb called clonotypes with MiXCR, one entry per CDR3 protein. The sample holds hundreds of thousands of distinct CDR3 sequences, 6% to 9% seen once. These data also formed part of another study, on yellow fever vaccine responses in identical twins.

The sample comprised memory (CD45RO+) T cells sorted from blood. These TCRs come from a woman aged 18-29 years in good health.

On this clonotype itself: The junction differs from germline at one of its ends, possibly a read error. The gene calls are TRBV28 and TRBJ2-6; D is tentatively TRBD1 or TRBD2 (5 bases each). This CDR3 region has 15 residues. The germline gives CDR1 MDHEN, CDR2 SYDVKM. CDR3 coding DNA: TGTGCCAGCAGTTTGTCGGGATCTGGGGCCAACGTCCTGAGTTTC. Translated, it gives CASSLSGSGANVLSF.

The V call is TRBV28, the J call TRBJ2-1; 7 nucleotides agree with TRBD2. V lost 5 bases, J lost 15 bases, and 13 bases stayed unmatched. The CDR3 spans 13 residues. The germline CDR1 and CDR2 sequences are MDHEN and SYDVKM. CDR3: CASSRYSGTTWFF. The CDR3 bases are TGTGCCAGCAGTCGATACTCCGGGACTACTTGGTTCTTC.

This clonotype was counted a few times. The J gene is TRBJ2-7, the V gene TRBV7-9, with 8 bases lining up with TRBD2. V shed 3 bases, J shed 2 bases, and the junction held 9 bases outside the gene matches. The CDR3 loop spans 16 amino acids. Germline assignment: CDR1 SEHNR and CDR2 FQNEAQ (reference sequence). This CDR3 reads CASSFPRSGSPYEQYF. The CDR3 DNA reads TGTGCCAGCAGCTTCCCCCGAAGCGGGAGCCCCTACGAGCAGTACTTC.

There are a few counts of this clonotype. The V and J genes are TRBV15 and TRBJ2-2; D call uncertain. The V gene's germline CDR1 is LNHNV and CDR2 YYDKDF (reference sequence). The CDR3 covers 13 residues. Trimming left V 3 bases short and J 4 bases short, with 6 bases between. CDR3 sequence reads: CATSSRPTGELFF. DNA of the CDR3: TGTGCCACCAGCAGCCGACCCACCGGGGAGCTGTTTTTT.

This chain uses TRBV5-4 with TRBJ2-1, with a weak D call TRBD1 (6 bases). Germline V gene lookup returns CDR1 SGHNT and CDR2 YYREEE (reference sequence). V lost 6 bases to trimming and J lost 0 bases, with 13 bases between them. The CDR3 contains 15 residues. CDR3 protein: CASKGGDSSYNEQFF. The CDR3 coding sequence is TGTGCCAGCAAAGGGGGAGATTCCTCCTACAATGAGCAGTTCTTC.

This rearrangement joins TRBV18 to TRBJ2-7; D uncertain. V dropped 6 bases and J dropped 2 bases, with 11 bases sitting between them. CDR3 length equals 13 residues. In germline, CDR1 is KGHSH, CDR2 LQKENI. Written as DNA, the CDR3 is TGTGCCAGCTCGCGGACGGACGCCTACGAGCAGTACTTC. It translates to CASSRTDAYEQYF.

This clonotype was seen a handful of times. The gene calls are TRBV20-1 and TRBJ2-5, with 11 bases that match TRBD2. Trimming cost V 7 bases and J 5 bases; bases outside gene matches: 6. This CDR3 has 13 residues. Germline CDR1 reads DFQATT; CDR2 reads SNEGSKA (reference sequence). The CDR3, as DNA: TGCAGTGTTATAGCGGGGGGGCTGGAGACCCAGTACTTC. Translation gives CSVIAGGLETQYF.

This clonotype was found a few times. This chain connects TRBV2 to TRBJ2-1; D gene unclear. Trimming shortened V by 10 bases and J by 4 bases, and 8 bases separated the two germline ends. The CDR3 covers 11 residues. In germline, CDR1 is SNHLY, CDR2 FYNNEI. The CDR3 protein is CATGVYNEQFF. CDR3 DNA: TGTGCCACCGGTGTGTACAATGAGCAGTTCTTC. The full variable domain, completed using reference TRBV2 and TRBJ2-1, is EPEVTQTPSHQVTQMGQEVILRCVPISNHLYFYWYRQILGQKVEFLVSFYNNEISEKSEIFDDQFSVERPDGSNFTLKIRSTKLEDSAMYFCATGVYNEQFFGPGTRLTVL.